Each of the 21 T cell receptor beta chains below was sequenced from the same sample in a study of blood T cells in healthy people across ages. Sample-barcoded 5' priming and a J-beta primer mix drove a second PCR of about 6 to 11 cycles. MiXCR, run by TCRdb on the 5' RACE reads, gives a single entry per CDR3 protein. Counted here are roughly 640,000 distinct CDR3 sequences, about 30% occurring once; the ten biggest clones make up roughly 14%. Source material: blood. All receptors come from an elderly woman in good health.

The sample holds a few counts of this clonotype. CDR3 sequence (DNA): TGTGCCAGCTCACCGGCAGGGGGAGGGACTGAAGCTTTCTTT. This encodes CASSPAGGGTEAFF. The genes are TRBV18 and TRBJ1-1, with TRBD1 matching 7 bases. The CDR3 length is 14 residues. The trim removed 3 bases at V and 5 bases at J, leaving 6 bases unmatched. Germline CDR1 is KGHSH and CDR2 is LQKENI.

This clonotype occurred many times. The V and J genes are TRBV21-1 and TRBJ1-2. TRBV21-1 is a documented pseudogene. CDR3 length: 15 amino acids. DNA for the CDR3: TGTGCCAGCAGCAAAGGACGGGCGGGGAACTATGGCTACACCTTC. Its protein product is CASSKGRAGNYGYTF.

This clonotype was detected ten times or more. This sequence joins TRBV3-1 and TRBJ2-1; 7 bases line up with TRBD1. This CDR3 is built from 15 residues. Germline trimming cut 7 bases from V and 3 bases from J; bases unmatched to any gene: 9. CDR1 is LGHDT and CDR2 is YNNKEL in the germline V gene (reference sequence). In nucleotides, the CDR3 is TGTGCCAGCACCCGAGGGGGCGAGGGCTACAATGAGCAGTTCTTC. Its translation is CASTRGGEGYNEQFF.

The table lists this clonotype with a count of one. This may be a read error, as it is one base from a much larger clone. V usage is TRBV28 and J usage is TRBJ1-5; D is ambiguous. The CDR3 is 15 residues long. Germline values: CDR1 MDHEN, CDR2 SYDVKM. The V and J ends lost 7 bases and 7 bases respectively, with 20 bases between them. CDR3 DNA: TGTGCCAGCACCTTCCGGACCAAAGGCGTCCAGCCCCAGCATTTT. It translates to CASTFRTKGVQPQHF.

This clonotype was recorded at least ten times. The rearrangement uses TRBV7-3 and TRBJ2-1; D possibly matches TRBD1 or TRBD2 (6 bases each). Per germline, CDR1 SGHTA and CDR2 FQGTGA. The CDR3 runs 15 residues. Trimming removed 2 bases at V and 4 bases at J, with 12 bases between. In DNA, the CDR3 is TGTGCCAGCAGCTTAGGAGGGGGGATTTACAATGAGCAGTTCTTC. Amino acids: CASSLGGGIYNEQFF.

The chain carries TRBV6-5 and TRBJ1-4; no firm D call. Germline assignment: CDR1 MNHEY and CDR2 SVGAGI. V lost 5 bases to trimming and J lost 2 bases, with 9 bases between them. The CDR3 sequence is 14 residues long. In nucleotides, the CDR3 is TGTGCCAGCAGTCGAGGGTGGACTAATGAAAAACTGTTTTTT. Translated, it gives CASSRGWTNEKLFF.

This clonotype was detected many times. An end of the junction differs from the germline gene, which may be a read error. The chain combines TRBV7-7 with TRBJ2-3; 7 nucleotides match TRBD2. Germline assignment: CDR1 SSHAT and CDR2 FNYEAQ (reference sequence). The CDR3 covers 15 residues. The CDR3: CASSLGTTYTDTQYF. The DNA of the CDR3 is TGTGCTAGCAGCTTAGGGACTACCTACACAGATACGCAGTATTTT.

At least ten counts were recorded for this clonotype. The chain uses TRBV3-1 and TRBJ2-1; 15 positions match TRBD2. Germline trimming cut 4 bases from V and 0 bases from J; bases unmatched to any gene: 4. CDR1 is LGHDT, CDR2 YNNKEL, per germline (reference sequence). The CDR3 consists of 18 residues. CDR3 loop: CASSPGLAGGFSYNEQFF. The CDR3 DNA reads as TGTGCCAGCAGCCCGGGACTAGCGGGGGGATTCTCCTACAATGAGCAGTTCTTC.

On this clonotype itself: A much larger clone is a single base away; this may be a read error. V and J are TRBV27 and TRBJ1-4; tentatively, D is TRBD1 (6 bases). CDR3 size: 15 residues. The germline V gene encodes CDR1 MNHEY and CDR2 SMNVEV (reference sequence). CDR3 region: CASGPADSTNEKRFF. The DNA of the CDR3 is TGTGCCAGCGGCCCTGCGGACAGCACTAATGAAAAACGGTTTTTT.

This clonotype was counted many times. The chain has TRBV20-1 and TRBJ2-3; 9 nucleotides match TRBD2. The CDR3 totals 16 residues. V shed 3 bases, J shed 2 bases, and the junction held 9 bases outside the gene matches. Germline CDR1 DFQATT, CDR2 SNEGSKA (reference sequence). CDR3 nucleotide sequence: TGCAGTGCTAGCCCCCCTAGCGGGGAGTACACAGATACGCAGTATTTT. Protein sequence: CSASPPSGEYTDTQYF.

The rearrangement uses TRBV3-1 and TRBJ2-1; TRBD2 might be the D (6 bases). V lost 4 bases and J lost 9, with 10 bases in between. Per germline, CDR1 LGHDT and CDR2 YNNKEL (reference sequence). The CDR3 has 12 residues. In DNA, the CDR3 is TGTGCCAGCAGCCCGGGGGATGGTGAGCAGTTCTTC. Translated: CASSPGDGEQFF.

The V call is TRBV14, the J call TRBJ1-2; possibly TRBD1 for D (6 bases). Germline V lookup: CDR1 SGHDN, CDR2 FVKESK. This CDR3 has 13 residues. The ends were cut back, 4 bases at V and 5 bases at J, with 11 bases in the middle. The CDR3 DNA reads TGTGCCAGCAGCCCCAGACAGGTTTATGGCTACACCTTC. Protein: CASSPRQVYGYTF. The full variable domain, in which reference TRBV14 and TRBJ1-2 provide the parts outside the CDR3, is EAGVTQFPSHSVIEKGQTVTLRCDPISGHDNLYWYRRVMGKEIKFLLHFVKESKQDESGMPNNRFLAERTGGTYSTLKVQPAELEDSGVYFCASSPRQVYGYTFGSGTRLTVV.

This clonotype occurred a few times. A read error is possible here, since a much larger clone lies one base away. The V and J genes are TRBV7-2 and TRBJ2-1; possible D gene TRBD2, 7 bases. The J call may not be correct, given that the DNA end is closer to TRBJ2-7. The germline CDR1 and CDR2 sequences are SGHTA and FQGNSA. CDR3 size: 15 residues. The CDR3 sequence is CASSFTGGPYNEQYF. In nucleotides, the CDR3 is TGTGCCAGCAGCTTCACGGGGGGCCCATACAATGAGCAGTACTTC.

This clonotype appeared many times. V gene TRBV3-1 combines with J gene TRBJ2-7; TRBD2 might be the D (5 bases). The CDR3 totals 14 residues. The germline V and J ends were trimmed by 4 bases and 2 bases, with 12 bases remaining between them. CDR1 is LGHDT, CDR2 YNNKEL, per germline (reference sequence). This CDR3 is CASSPLAYPYEQYF. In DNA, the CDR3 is TGTGCCAGCAGCCCATTAGCGTACCCCTACGAGCAGTACTTC.

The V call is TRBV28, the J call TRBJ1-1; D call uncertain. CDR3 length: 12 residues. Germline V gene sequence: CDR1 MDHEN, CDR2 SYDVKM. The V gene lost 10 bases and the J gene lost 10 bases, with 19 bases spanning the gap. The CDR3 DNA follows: TGTGCCATCAAAGTGGGAGGAACGGGAGCTTTCTTT. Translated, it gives CAIKVGGTGAFF.

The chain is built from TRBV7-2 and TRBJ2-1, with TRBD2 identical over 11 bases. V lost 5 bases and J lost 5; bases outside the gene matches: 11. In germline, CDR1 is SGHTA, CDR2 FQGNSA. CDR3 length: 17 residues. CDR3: CASSPVVSGGADNEQFF. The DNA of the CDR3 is TGTGCCAGCAGCCCGGTTGTTAGCGGGGGGGCCGACAATGAGCAGTTCTTC. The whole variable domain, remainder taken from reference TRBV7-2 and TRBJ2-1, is GAGVSQSPSNKVTEKGKDVELRCDPISGHTALYWYRQSLGQGLEFLIYFQGNSAPDKSGLPSDRFSAERTGGSVSTLTIQRTQQEDSAVYLCASSPVVSGGADNEQFFGPGTRLTVL.

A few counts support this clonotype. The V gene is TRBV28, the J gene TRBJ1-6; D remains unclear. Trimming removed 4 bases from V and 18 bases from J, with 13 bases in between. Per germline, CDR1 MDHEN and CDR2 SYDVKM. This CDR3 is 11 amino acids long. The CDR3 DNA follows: TGTGCCAGCAGTTCAAGTCTCAGGACCCACTTT. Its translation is CASSSSLRTHF. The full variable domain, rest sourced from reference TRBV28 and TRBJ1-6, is DVKVTQSSRYLVKRTGEKVFLECVQDMDHENMFWYRQDPGLGLRLIYFSYDVKMKEKGDIPEGYSVSREKKERFSLILESASTNQTSMYLCASSSSLRTHFGNGTRLTVT.

CDR3 in DNA: TGTGCCAGCAGTTATTTCCCAGCGGAAAACAATGAGCAGTTCTTC. This codes for CASSYFPAENNEQFF. The J gene is TRBJ2-1, the V gene TRBV6-2 or TRBV6-3, with D possibly TRBD2 on 5 matching bases. Germline V gene sequence: CDR1 MNHEY, CDR2 SVGEGT. Trimming removed 3 bases from V and 5 bases from J, with 14 bases in between. The CDR3 is 15 residues long.

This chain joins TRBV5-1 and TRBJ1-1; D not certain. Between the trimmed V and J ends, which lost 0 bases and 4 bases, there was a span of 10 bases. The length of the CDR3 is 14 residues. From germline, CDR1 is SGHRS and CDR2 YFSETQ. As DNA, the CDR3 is TGCGCCAGCAGCTTGGAACAGTTTCGCACTGAAGCTTTCTTT. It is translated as CASSLEQFRTEAFF.

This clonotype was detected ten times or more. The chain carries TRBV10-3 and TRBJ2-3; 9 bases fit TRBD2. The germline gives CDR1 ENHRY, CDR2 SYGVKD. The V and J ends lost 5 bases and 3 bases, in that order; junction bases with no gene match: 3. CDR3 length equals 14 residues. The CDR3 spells CAISYSGGTDTQYF. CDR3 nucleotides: TGTGCCATCAGTTACAGCGGGGGGACAGATACGCAGTATTTT.

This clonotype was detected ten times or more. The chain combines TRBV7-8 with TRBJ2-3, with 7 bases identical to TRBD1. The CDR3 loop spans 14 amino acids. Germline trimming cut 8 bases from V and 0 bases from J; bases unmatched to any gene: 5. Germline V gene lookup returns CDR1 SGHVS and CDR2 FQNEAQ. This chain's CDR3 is CASLGGPSTDTQYF. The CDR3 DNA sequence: TGTGCCAGCTTAGGGGGCCCTAGCACAGATACGCAGTATTTT.